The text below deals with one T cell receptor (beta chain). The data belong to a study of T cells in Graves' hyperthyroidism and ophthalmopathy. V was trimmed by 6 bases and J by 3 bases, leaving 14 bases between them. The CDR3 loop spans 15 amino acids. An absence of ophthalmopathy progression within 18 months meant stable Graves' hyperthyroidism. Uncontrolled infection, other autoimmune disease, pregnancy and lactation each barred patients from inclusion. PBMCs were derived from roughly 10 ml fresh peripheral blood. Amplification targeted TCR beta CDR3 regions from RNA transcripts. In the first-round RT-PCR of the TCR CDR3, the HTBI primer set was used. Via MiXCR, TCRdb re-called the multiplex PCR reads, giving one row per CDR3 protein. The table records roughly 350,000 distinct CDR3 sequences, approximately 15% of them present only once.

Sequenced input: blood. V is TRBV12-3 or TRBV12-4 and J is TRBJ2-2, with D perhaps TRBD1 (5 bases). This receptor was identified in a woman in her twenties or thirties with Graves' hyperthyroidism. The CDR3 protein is CASSLPTDHTGELFF. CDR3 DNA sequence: TGTGCCAGCAGCCTGCCGACAGATCACACCGGGGAGCTGTTTTTT.